The rows below give T cell receptor beta chains drawn from one sample of a study of shared clonotypes between healthy human individuals. TCRdb's copy holds only in-frame clones and misses some; the assay was immunoSEQ multiplex PCR. The table shows 950,000 to 1,100,000 clones, with around 82% occurring only once. Sequencing input: memory CD4+ T cells from PBMCs. All receptors derive from a young man in good health. Some clones in this sample may be carry-over from other donors' samples. CDR3s include the opening cysteine and the closing phenylalanine or tryptophan. Fields, in order: CDR3 protein, V gene, J gene.

cdr3_aa: CASSWVGAELTEAFF; v_call: TRBV5-6; j_call: TRBJ1-1
cdr3_aa: CASSLLLAGGADTQYF; v_call: TRBV5-1; j_call: TRBJ2-3
cdr3_aa: CASSFEATEAFF; v_call: TRBV11-2; j_call: TRBJ1-1
cdr3_aa: CSVTDSGTANEQYF; v_call: TRBV29-1; j_call: TRBJ2-7
cdr3_aa: CASNPILGARVHEQYF; v_call: TRBV2; j_call: TRBJ2-7
cdr3_aa: CASSYSVGTQETQYF; v_call: TRBV6-5; j_call: TRBJ2-5
cdr3_aa: CASSLQAGASYEQYF; v_call: TRBV5-1; j_call: TRBJ2-7
cdr3_aa: CSVEGGTVYNEQFF; v_call: TRBV29-1; j_call: TRBJ2-1
cdr3_aa: CSVEVASGRYF; v_call: TRBV29-1; j_call: TRBJ2-7
cdr3_aa: CASSTGTEGPYEQYF; v_call: TRBV5-4; j_call: TRBJ2-7
cdr3_aa: CASSFTGIGMNTEAFF; v_call: TRBV5-1; j_call: TRBJ1-1
cdr3_aa: CASRRQGNQETQYF; v_call: TRBV6-6; j_call: TRBJ2-5
cdr3_aa: CASSVGTAEAFF; v_call: TRBV5-4; j_call: TRBJ1-1
cdr3_aa: CASSPGVGRNEQYF; v_call: TRBV18; j_call: TRBJ2-7
cdr3_aa: CASSLGTSRKAFF; v_call: TRBV7-9; j_call: TRBJ1-1
cdr3_aa: CASSPPRQGGTGELFF; v_call: TRBV28; j_call: TRBJ2-2
cdr3_aa: CARLGGGSPNEQFF; v_call: TRBV6-4; j_call: TRBJ2-1
cdr3_aa: CASSTREDNTEAFF; v_call: TRBV7-2; j_call: TRBJ1-1
cdr3_aa: CASRRRGRVEKLFF; v_call: TRBV6-1; j_call: TRBJ1-4
cdr3_aa: CASEGQGRYEQYF; v_call: TRBV2; j_call: TRBJ2-7
cdr3_aa: CASSIQAGGGEKLFF; v_call: TRBV19; j_call: TRBJ1-4
cdr3_aa: CASSDTGNTGELFF; v_call: TRBV2; j_call: TRBJ2-2
cdr3_aa: CASSLFLTSLDEQYF; v_call: TRBV11-2; j_call: TRBJ2-7
cdr3_aa: CASSSGAWLSLGNYGYTF; v_call: TRBV11-2; j_call: TRBJ1-2
cdr3_aa: CASSLSLAGASEQYF; v_call: TRBV5-4; j_call: TRBJ2-7
cdr3_aa: CASRVDRGQGEQYF; v_call: TRBV5-1; j_call: TRBJ2-7
cdr3_aa: CASSLSRVRGNTIYF; v_call: TRBV28; j_call: TRBJ1-3
cdr3_aa: CASSRSDRGEHGYTF; v_call: TRBV5-4; j_call: TRBJ1-2
cdr3_aa: CASSVRPGQGYEQYF; v_call: TRBV9; j_call: TRBJ2-7
cdr3_aa: CASRAGLAGTGELFF; v_call: TRBV27; j_call: TRBJ2-2
cdr3_aa: CASSFGQGKSYTF; v_call: TRBV6-6; j_call: TRBJ1-2
cdr3_aa: CASSPRGRGRPVAPF; v_call: TRBV28; j_call: TRBJ1-1
cdr3_aa: CASSQAASTDTQYF; v_call: TRBV4-1; j_call: TRBJ2-3
cdr3_aa: CASSRVPGDQPQHF; v_call: TRBV9; j_call: TRBJ1-5
cdr3_aa: CASSQVFPVSDTDTEAFF; v_call: TRBV4-2; j_call: TRBJ1-1
cdr3_aa: CASSRSTGKSYEQYF; v_call: TRBV5-4; j_call: TRBJ2-7
cdr3_aa: CASSLGGTGGMNTEAFF; v_call: TRBV7-9; j_call: TRBJ1-1